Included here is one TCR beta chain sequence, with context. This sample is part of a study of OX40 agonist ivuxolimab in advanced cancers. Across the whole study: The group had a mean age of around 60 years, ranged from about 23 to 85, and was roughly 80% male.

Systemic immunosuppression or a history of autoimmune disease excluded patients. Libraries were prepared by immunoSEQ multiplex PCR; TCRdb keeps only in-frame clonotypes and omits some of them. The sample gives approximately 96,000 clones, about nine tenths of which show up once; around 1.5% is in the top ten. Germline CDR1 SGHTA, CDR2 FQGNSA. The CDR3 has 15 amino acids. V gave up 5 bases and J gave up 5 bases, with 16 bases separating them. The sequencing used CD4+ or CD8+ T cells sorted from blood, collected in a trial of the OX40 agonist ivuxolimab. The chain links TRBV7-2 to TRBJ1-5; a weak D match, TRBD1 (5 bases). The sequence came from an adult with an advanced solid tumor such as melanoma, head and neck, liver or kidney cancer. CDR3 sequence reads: CASSPTTGGYQPQHF. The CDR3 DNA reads TGTGCCAGCAGCCCAACAACGGGGGGATATCAGCCCCAGCATTTT. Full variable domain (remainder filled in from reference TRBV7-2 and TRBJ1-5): GAGVSQSPSNKVTEKGKDVELRCDPISGHTALYWYRQSLGQGLEFLIYFQGNSAPDKSGLPSDRFSAERTGGSVSTLTIQRTQQEDSAVYLCASSPTTGGYQPQHFGDGTRLSIL.